A single sample is the source of the 28 T cell receptor beta chains below, sequenced in a study of shared clonotypes between healthy human individuals. Produced via immunoSEQ multiplex PCR; TCRdb's table is partial and in-frame only. The data show some 2,100,000 clones, 95% seen once. Material for sequencing was naive CD4+ T cells sorted from blood. Described subset: CD45RA+ positively selected. The receptors come from a man in his late teens or twenties in good health.

V and J are TRBV7-8 and TRBJ2-5; no reliable D call. Germline V gene sequence: CDR1 SGHVS, CDR2 FQNEAQ. The CDR3 has 14 residues. V gave up 6 bases and J gave up 2 bases, with 13 bases separating them. The CDR3 DNA follows: TGTGCCAGCAGACCAGAGTGGTGGCAAGAGACCCAGTACTTC. Amino acid sequence: CASRPEWWQETQYF.

This rearrangement joins TRBV6-4 to TRBJ2-7; perhaps TRBD2 as D (6 bases). Germline values: CDR1 MRHNA, CDR2 SNTAGT. The CDR3 runs 13 residues. V lost 8 bases to trimming and J lost 0 bases, with 11 bases between them. The chain's CDR3 is CASRGTPSYEQYF. For the CDR3, the DNA is TGTGCCAGCCGAGGGACTCCCTCCTACGAGCAGTACTTC.

This rearrangement joins TRBV5-6 to TRBJ2-4, with D tentatively TRBD2 (5 bases). Germline lookup yields CDR1 SGHDT and CDR2 YYEEEE. The V gene lost 4 bases and the J gene lost 2 bases, with 13 bases spanning the gap. The CDR3 covers 15 residues. The CDR3 DNA reads as TGTGCCAGCAGCCCGATTGGAGGTCCCAAAAACATTCAGTACTTC. Its protein is CASSPIGGPKNIQYF.

The chain combines TRBV28 with TRBJ1-5; 11 bases are a match to TRBD1. V lost 6 bases, J lost 6 bases, and 7 bases stayed unmatched. Germline V CDR1 and CDR2: MDHEN, SYDVKM. This CDR3 is built from 15 residues. The CDR3 here is CASSKGQGASQPQHF. CDR3 nucleotide sequence: TGTGCCAGCAGCAAAGGACAGGGGGCAAGTCAGCCCCAGCATTTT.

A word on this clone: Additional DNA sequences in this sample encode the identical CDR3. This chain joins TRBV5-6 and TRBJ2-1; 9 bases map to TRBD1. The germline gives CDR1 SGHDT, CDR2 YYEEEE. The CDR3 loop spans 15 amino acids. Trimming removed 5 bases from V and 1 base from J; junction bases left unmatched: 4. The CDR3 protein is CASSSGTGSYNEQFF. The CDR3, as DNA: TGTGCCAGCAGTTCCGGGACAGGGTCCTACAATGAGCAGTTCTTC.

The chain employs TRBV30 and TRBJ1-2; the D is unclear. The germline gives CDR1 GTSNPN, CDR2 SVGIG (reference sequence). The ends were cut back, 3 bases at V and 6 bases at J, with 14 bases in the middle. The CDR3 consists of 13 residues. The CDR3 loop reads CAWSVLRGDGYTF. The CDR3 bases are TGTGCCTGGAGCGTTCTACGGGGAGATGGCTACACCTTC. The full variable domain, rest sourced from reference TRBV30 and TRBJ1-2, is SQTIHQWPATLVQPVGSPLSLECTVEGTSNPNLYWYRQAAGRGLQLLFYSVGIGQISSEVPQNLSASRPQDRQFILSSKKLLLSDSGFYLCAWSVLRGDGYTFGSGTRLTVV.

The rearrangement uses TRBV4-3 and TRBJ1-2, with a weak D call TRBD1 (6 bases). Germline CDR1 is LGHNA and CDR2 is YSLEER. The CDR3 is 12 residues long. V was clipped by 0 bases and J by 8 bases, with 7 bases between them. The CDR3 loop is CASSQDRGGYTF. Written as DNA, the CDR3 is TGCGCCAGCAGCCAAGACAGGGGAGGCTACACCTTC.

The V gene is TRBV2, the J gene TRBJ2-7; TRBD2 aligns across 8 bases. Germline trimming cut 6 bases from V and 3 bases from J; bases unmatched to any gene: 1. CDR1 and CDR2 from the germline V gene are SNHLY and FYNNEI. The CDR3 loop spans 12 amino acids. The CDR3 here is CASRLAVYEQYF. The CDR3 DNA reads as TGTGCCAGCAGACTAGCGGTCTACGAGCAGTACTTC.

This clone appeared a single time. The chain combines TRBV5-1 with TRBJ1-5; TRBD1 matches 7 bases. V shed 1 base, J shed 2 bases, and the junction held 3 bases outside the gene matches. CDR1 is SGHRS, CDR2 YFSETQ, per germline. The CDR3 is 15 amino acids. Here the CDR3 DNA reads TGCGCCAGCAGCTTGCTCGGACAGGGCAATCAGCCCCAGCATTTT. Protein sequence: CASSLLGQGNQPQHF.

The chain joins TRBV2 to TRBJ1-5; tentative D call: TRBD1 (5 bases). V gave up 4 bases and J gave up 5 bases, with 9 bases separating them. The CDR3 has 13 amino acids. Germline loops: CDR1 SNHLY, CDR2 FYNNEI. CDR3 in DNA: TGTGCCAGCAGTGCGGACAACTATCAGCCCCAGCATTTT. This codes for CASSADNYQPQHF.

The gene calls are TRBV11-2 and TRBJ2-7, with a possible D match to TRBD2 (5 bases). The CDR3 is 14 amino acids. V lost 4 bases and J lost 3, with 13 bases in between. Germline V gives CDR1 SGHAT, CDR2 FQNNGV. CDR3: CASSSVRGLYEQYF. The CDR3 DNA reads as TGTGCCAGCAGCTCTGTGAGAGGACTCTACGAGCAGTACTTC.

The table lists this clone with a count of one. V usage is TRBV7-2 and J usage is TRBJ2-3; 11 nucleotides line up with TRBD2. J lost 5 bases, V lost 0 bases, and 4 bases had no gene match. CDR1 is SGHTA, CDR2 FQGNSA, per germline. The CDR3 is 16 amino acids. The CDR3 DNA reads as TGTGCCAGCAGCTTAGCGACTAGCGGGGCAGGAGATACGCAGTATTTT. Translation: CASSLATSGAGDTQYF.

The sample holds one count of this clone. This chain joins TRBV2 and TRBJ1-1; 8 bases map to TRBD1. Germline V gives CDR1 SNHLY, CDR2 FYNNEI. The CDR3 runs to 14 residues. V was clipped by 3 bases and J by 5 bases; unmatched bases: 5. The CDR3 loop reads CASSDPGGATEAFF. In nucleotides, the CDR3 is TGTGCCAGCAGTGACCCAGGGGGCGCGACTGAAGCTTTCTTT.

The chain is built from TRBV4-3 and TRBJ1-3; 7 bases align to TRBD1. Germline V CDR1 and CDR2: LGHNA, YSLEER. Trimming at V came to 0 bases and at J to 2 bases, leaving 1 base not matched to a gene. The CDR3 contains 15 residues. The CDR3 DNA sequence: TGCGCCAGCAGCCAAGACACAGGGGCTGGAAACACCATATATTTT. Amino acid sequence: CASSQDTGAGNTIYF.

This clone was seen once. This chain joins TRBV6-1 and TRBJ2-1; TRBD2 matches at 13 bases. The CDR3 spans 19 residues. The germline V gene encodes CDR1 MNHNS and CDR2 SASEGT. J was trimmed by 7 bases and V by 1 base; bases with no gene match: 13. The CDR3 loop reads CASSEVYTGLAGDRNEQFF. The CDR3 DNA reads TGTGCCAGCAGTGAAGTCTACACAGGACTAGCGGGAGATCGGAATGAGCAGTTCTTC.

The chain recombines TRBV5-1 with TRBJ2-7; the D gene is possibly TRBD1 (6 bases). V gave up 1 base and J gave up 3 bases, with 26 bases separating them. The CDR3 extends over 19 amino acids. CDR1 and CDR2 from the germline V gene are SGHRS and YFSETQ. The CDR3 is CASSLIFGRGSQADYEQYF. In DNA, the CDR3 is TGCGCCAGCAGCTTGATTTTTGGCAGGGGTTCCCAAGCCGACTACGAGCAGTACTTC.

The gene calls are TRBV7-8 and TRBJ1-2; the match to TRBD1 covers 7 bases. V gave up 3 bases and J gave up 2 bases; unmatched junction bases: 12. The CDR3 is 17 amino acids. Germline CDR1 reads SGHVS; CDR2 reads FQNEAQ. This CDR3 is CASSFGGPGTENYGYTF. The CDR3 region has the DNA TGTGCCAGCAGCTTCGGTGGCCCCGGGACAGAAAACTATGGCTACACCTTC.

This clone was observed a single time. The chain links TRBV2 to TRBJ2-3; no clear D. The CDR3 spans 12 residues. Germline V lookup: CDR1 SNHLY, CDR2 FYNNEI. V lost 6 bases, J lost 6 bases, and 10 bases lay in between. CDR3 protein: CASRKLGDTQYF. DNA of the CDR3: TGTGCCAGCAGGAAACTGGGGGATACGCAGTATTTT.

V and J are TRBV18 and TRBJ1-2; D is perhaps TRBD1 (6 bases). V shed 3 bases and J shed 0 bases, with 17 bases lying between them. Germline V gives CDR1 KGHSH, CDR2 LQKENI. This CDR3 has 17 amino acids. The CDR3 sequence: CASSPRTAAGSNYGYTF. As DNA, the CDR3 is TGTGCCAGCTCACCTCGGACAGCGGCCGGTTCTAACTATGGCTACACCTTC.

The genes are TRBV5-1 and TRBJ2-1; D not certain. The germline V gene encodes CDR1 SGHRS and CDR2 YFSETQ. The CDR3 has 12 amino acids. V lost 1 base, J lost 7 bases, and 6 bases lay in between. In nucleotides, the CDR3 is TGCGCCAGCAGCTTGAACGGAAATGAGCAGTTCTTC. Translated: CASSLNGNEQFF.

J is TRBJ1-3 and V is TRBV30; possible D gene TRBD1, 5 bases. The ends were cut back, 5 bases at V and 0 bases at J, with 17 bases in the middle. This CDR3 comprises 16 residues. Germline V gene sequence: CDR1 GTSNPN, CDR2 SVGIG (reference sequence). CDR3 DNA: TGTGCCTGGGAAAAAGGGACTTCCAGCTCTGGAAACACCATATATTTT. Its protein is CAWEKGTSSSGNTIYF.

The rearrangement links TRBV6-1 to TRBJ2-7, with 7 nucleotides matching TRBD1. V lost 1 base and J lost 3; bases outside the gene matches: 6. Per the germline V gene, CDR1 is MNHNS and CDR2 is SASEGT. The length of the CDR3 is 15 residues. The CDR3 reads CASSEGDSPGYEQYF. The CDR3 nucleotides read TGTGCCAGCAGTGAAGGGGACAGCCCTGGCTACGAGCAGTACTTC.

The chain links TRBV21-1 to TRBJ1-5. TRBV21-1 is a pseudogene. The CDR3 runs to 19 residues. The CDR3: CASSKGEDSPPYSNQPQHF. CDR3 bases: TGTGCCAGCAGCAAAGGAGAGGACTCCCCCCCTTATAGCAATCAGCCCCAGCATTTT.

On this clone itself: The same CDR3 can be traced to other DNA sequences in this sample. V gene TRBV2 combines with J gene TRBJ1-3; D remains ambiguous. The germline gives CDR1 SNHLY, CDR2 FYNNEI. This CDR3 region has 13 residues. V was pared by 6 bases and J by 0 bases, with 6 bases between. CDR3 amino acids: CASRRDSGNTIYF. The DNA for the CDR3 is TGTGCCAGCAGGCGGGACTCTGGAAACACCATATATTTT. The full variable domain, in which reference TRBV2 and TRBJ1-3 provide the parts outside the CDR3, is EPEVTQTPSHQVTQMGQEVILRCVPISNHLYFYWYRQILGQKVEFLVSFYNNEISEKSEIFDDQFSVERPDGSNFTLKIRSTKLEDSAMYFCASRRDSGNTIYFGEGSWLTVV.

In its sample, this clone was seen a few times. The chain has TRBV18 and TRBJ2-7; no clear D. The CDR3 runs to 11 residues. Germline lookup yields CDR1 KGHSH and CDR2 LQKENI. Trimming stripped 2 bases from V and 5 bases from J, with 4 bases between. DNA for the CDR3: TGTGCCAGCTCACCAAACGACGAGCAGTACTTC. It codes for CASSPNDEQYF.

The chain has TRBV30 and TRBJ2-3; 11 nucleotides match TRBD2. This CDR3 region has 15 residues. Trimming cost V 4 bases and J 5 bases; bases outside gene matches: 8. Germline CDR1 GTSNPN, CDR2 SVGIG (reference sequence). CDR3 protein: CAWNSGRAFGDTQYF. The CDR3 DNA is TGTGCCTGGAATAGCGGGAGGGCCTTTGGAGATACGCAGTATTTT.

The chain recombines TRBV7-9 with TRBJ2-2; D is possibly TRBD2 (5 bases). The V end was cut by 5 bases, the J end by 0 bases, with 7 bases between. From germline, CDR1 is SEHNR and CDR2 FQNEAQ (reference sequence). The CDR3 contains 14 residues. CDR3 region: CASSRTPNTGELFF. The CDR3, as DNA: TGTGCCAGCAGCAGGACTCCGAACACCGGGGAGCTGTTTTTT.

The CDR3 spells CASSPVGRGGETQYF. CDR3 in DNA: TGTGCCAGCAGCCCCGTGGGCAGGGGAGGCGAGACCCAGTACTTC. The rearrangement uses TRBV7-2 and TRBJ2-5, with D perhaps given as TRBD1 or TRBD2 (6 bases each). The CDR3 has 15 residues. From germline, CDR1 is SGHTA and CDR2 FQGNSA. With 5 bases removed from V and 5 bases from J, the gap between germline ends came to 18 bases.